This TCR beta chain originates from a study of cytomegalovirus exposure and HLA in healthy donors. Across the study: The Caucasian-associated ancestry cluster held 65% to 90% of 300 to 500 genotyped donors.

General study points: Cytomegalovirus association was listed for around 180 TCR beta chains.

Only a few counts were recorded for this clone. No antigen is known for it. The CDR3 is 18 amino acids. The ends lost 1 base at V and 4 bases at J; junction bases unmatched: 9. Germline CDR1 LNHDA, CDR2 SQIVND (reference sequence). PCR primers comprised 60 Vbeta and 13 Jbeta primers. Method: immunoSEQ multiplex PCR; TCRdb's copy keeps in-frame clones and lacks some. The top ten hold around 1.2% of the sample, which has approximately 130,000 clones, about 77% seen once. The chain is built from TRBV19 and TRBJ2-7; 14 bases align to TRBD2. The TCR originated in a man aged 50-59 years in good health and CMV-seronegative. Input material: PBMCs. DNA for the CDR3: TGTGCCAGTAGTATAGGGCGCAGCGGACTAGCGGGAGGATACGAGCAGTACTTC. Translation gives CASSIGRSGLAGGYEQYF.